What follows are 28 T cell receptor beta chains derived from one specimen sequenced in a study of beta chain features in type 1 diabetes. Study-level results: Type 1 diabetes patients had TCRB CDR3s that were shorter (moderately but significantly so) in all four CD4+ subsets.

Since all of the isolated RNA was reverse transcribed, expressed TCRB transcripts were what got sequenced. Method: immunoSEQ multiplex PCR; TCRdb's copy keeps in-frame clones and lacks some. The sample consists of around 690,000 clones, around 12% of them appearing once. These receptors have no identified antigens. Source material: naive CD4+ T cells from blood. Receptors were obtained from a man aged 25 to 40 with type 1 diabetes.

DNA for the CDR3: TGTGCCAGCAGCGCGGTGGATGGCTACACCTTC. This translates into CASSAVDGYTF. J is TRBJ1-2 and V is TRBV6-5, with no clear D. This CDR3 has 11 amino acids. V was cut by 6 bases and J by 6 bases, with 8 bases left in between. Germline CDR1 is MNHEY and CDR2 is SVGAGI.

The CDR3 region has the DNA TGTGCCAGCAGCGTAGATGCTAGCCGGGGGCAGACCCAGTACTTC. It yields the protein CASSVDASRGQTQYF. This chain joins TRBV9 and TRBJ2-5; D is possibly TRBD1 or TRBD2 (6 bases each). The CDR3 spans 15 residues. Germline CDR1 reads SGDLS; CDR2 reads YYNGEE. Trimming removed 0 bases from V and 6 bases from J, with 15 bases in between.

The gene calls are TRBV18 and TRBJ2-7, with D uncertain. V was clipped by 1 base and J by 2 bases, with 6 bases between them. CDR3 length equals 13 residues. Germline-derived CDR1 and CDR2 are KGHSH and LQKENI. In DNA, the CDR3 is TGTGCCAGCTCACCACAGGCTGCCTACGAGCAGTACTTC. It encodes CASSPQAAYEQYF.

There are a few counts of this clone. CDR3 region: CASSRDRWSYTF. For the CDR3, the DNA is TGTGCCAGCAGTCGTGACAGATGGAGTTACACCTTC. The chain links TRBV6-5 to TRBJ1-2, with D perhaps matching TRBD1 (5 bases). Looked up from germline, CDR1 is MNHEY and CDR2 is SVGAGI. V was clipped by 5 bases and J by 11 bases, with 15 bases between them. CDR3 length: 12 residues.

The chain couples TRBV28 to TRBJ1-5; 7 positions agree with TRBD1. CDR1 and CDR2 from the germline V gene are MDHEN and SYDVKM. Unmatched junction bases numbered 7, after V lost 6 bases and J lost 2 bases. The CDR3 consists of 15 residues. In DNA form, the CDR3 reads TGTGCCAGCAGGCCACTCGGACAGGGCAATCAGCCCCAGCATTTT. Its translation is CASRPLGQGNQPQHF.

This clone has just a few counts. The rearrangement links TRBV18 to TRBJ2-7; D is undetermined. This CDR3 has 10 residues. Looked up from germline, CDR1 is KGHSH and CDR2 is LQKENI. V was shortened by 6 bases and J by 0 bases, with 0 bases between the two germline ends. The CDR3 coding sequence is TGTGCCAGCTCCTCCTACGAGCAGTACTTC. Translating gives CASSSYEQYF.

This clone showed up just a few times. The chain employs TRBV11-2 and TRBJ2-3, with D perhaps matching TRBD2 (6 bases). The CDR3 has 19 amino acids. V was clipped by 0 bases and J by 2 bases, with 21 bases between them. Germline CDR1 reads SGHAT; CDR2 reads FQNNGV. CDR3: CASSLDLGGRGPITDTQYF. The CDR3, as DNA: TGTGCCAGCAGCTTAGATTTAGGTGGGCGGGGACCGATCACAGATACGCAGTATTTT.

The table lists this clone with a few counts. V usage is TRBV6-6 and J usage is TRBJ2-3, with D hard to call. The CDR3 is 13 amino acids. CDR1 and CDR2 (germline): MNHNY, SVGAGI (reference sequence). Trimming removed 8 bases from V and 0 bases from J, with 9 bases in between. This CDR3 is CASRGDSTDTQYF. In nucleotides, the CDR3 is TGTGCCAGCCGTGGGGATAGCACAGATACGCAGTATTTT.

In its sample, this clone was seen a few times. Distinct nucleotide sequences in the sample also encode this CDR3. The CDR3 region has the DNA TGTGCCAGCAGCTTAAAGGGCACAGATACGCAGTATTTT. Protein product: CASSLKGTDTQYF. This chain links TRBV7-2 with TRBJ2-3; D is unclear. The germline V and J ends were trimmed by 2 bases and 1 base, with 4 bases remaining between them. The CDR3 spans 13 residues. Germline V gives CDR1 SGHTA, CDR2 FQGNSA.

This clone was detected a few times. This chain connects TRBV7-9 to TRBJ1-2; no reliable D call. V was cut by 1 base and J by 4 bases, with 7 bases left in between. Germline V gene data show CDR1 as SEHNR and CDR2 as FQNEAQ (reference sequence). The CDR3 is 13 amino acids. The CDR3 sequence: CASSLGSSYGYTF. The CDR3 DNA sequence: TGTGCCAGCAGCTTAGGTTCGAGCTATGGCTACACCTTC.

The V call is TRBV14, the J call TRBJ1-3; no firm D call. V was clipped by 1 base and J by 3 bases, with 7 bases between them. The CDR3 contains 14 residues. Germline-derived CDR1 and CDR2 are SGHDN and FVKESK. CDR3 sequence reads: CASSQGTHGNTIYF. For the CDR3, the DNA is TGTGCCAGCAGCCAAGGGACCCATGGAAACACCATATATTTT.

A few counts support this clone. This chain joins TRBV30 and TRBJ2-1, with 8 bases lining up with TRBD2. The CDR3 sequence is 15 residues long. V was pared by 0 bases and J by 8 bases, with 9 bases of the junction left unmatched. CDR1 is GTSNPN, CDR2 SVGIG, per germline (reference sequence). The CDR3 DNA is TGTGCCTGGAGTGTAACCGGGGGGGATTTCGATGAGCAGTTCTTC. It codes for CAWSVTGGDFDEQFF.

This clone was counted only a few times. This chain links TRBV7-2 with TRBJ2-1, with 8 bases fitting TRBD2. CDR1 SGHTA and CDR2 FQGNSA come from the germline V gene. The trim removed 5 bases at V and 5 bases at J, leaving 8 bases unmatched. The CDR3 is 15 amino acids. In nucleotides, the CDR3 is TGTGCCAGCAGCCCCGGAGCGGGGGCCCACAATGAGCAGTTCTTC. It yields the protein CASSPGAGAHNEQFF.

The V call is TRBV18, the J call TRBJ1-3; D gene ambiguous. Germline CDR1 and CDR2: KGHSH and LQKENI. CDR3 size: 15 residues. The V gene lost 2 bases and the J gene lost 3 bases, with 11 bases spanning the gap. This chain's CDR3 is CASSPGNADGNTIYF. Written as DNA, the CDR3 is TGTGCCAGCTCACCAGGGAACGCTGATGGAAACACCATATATTTT. The full variable domain, completed using reference TRBV18 and TRBJ1-3, is NAGVMQNPRHLVRRRGQEARLRCSPMKGHSHVYWYRQLPEEGLKFMVYLQKENIIDESGMPKERFSAEFPKEGPSILRIQQVVRGDSAAYFCASSPGNADGNTIYFGEGSWLTVV.

Concerning this clone itself: Other DNA sequences in the sample encode the same CDR3. This chain uses TRBV7-3 with TRBJ2-2; possibly TRBD1 for D (6 bases). This CDR3 contains 14 residues. Germline CDR1 SGHTA, CDR2 FQGTGA. The V gene lost 6 bases and the J gene lost 1 base, with 9 bases spanning the gap. The chain's CDR3 is CASSRGQNTGELFF. As DNA, the CDR3 is TGTGCCAGCAGTAGGGGACAGAACACCGGGGAGCTGTTTTTT.

The CDR3 coding sequence is TGTGCCAGCTCATCGGGACAGGTTTTTGCAACTAATGAAAAACTGTTTTTT. Its protein product is CASSSGQVFATNEKLFF. This sequence joins TRBV18 and TRBJ1-4, with TRBD1 matching 8 bases. The V gene end was trimmed by 5 bases and the J gene end by 0 bases; junction bases not matched to a gene: 8. Germline CDR1 KGHSH, CDR2 LQKENI. The CDR3 spans 17 residues.

The chain is built from TRBV7-2 and TRBJ2-7; 8 nucleotides match TRBD1. Looked up from germline, CDR1 is SGHTA and CDR2 is FQGNSA. CDR3 length: 13 amino acids. The ends lost 6 bases at V and 3 bases at J; junction bases unmatched: 4. CDR3 DNA sequence: TGTGCCAGCAGTAAAGACAGGGGCTACGAGCAGTACTTC. Translation: CASSKDRGYEQYF.

This clone was counted a few times. The chain uses TRBV2 and TRBJ2-7; D may correspond to TRBD1 or TRBD2 (5 bases each). Between the trimmed V and J ends, which lost 7 bases and 0 bases, there was a span of 10 bases. Per the germline V gene, CDR1 is SNHLY and CDR2 is FYNNEI. This CDR3 has 13 amino acids. Written as DNA, the CDR3 is TGTGCCAGCATGGTGGGGGTCTCCTACGAGCAGTACTTC. Encoded protein: CASMVGVSYEQYF.

J is TRBJ1-1 and V is TRBV9; D uncertain. The CDR3 consists of 14 residues. V was pared by 0 bases and J by 3 bases, with 9 bases between. Per germline, CDR1 SGDLS and CDR2 YYNGEE. CDR3 sequence reads: CASSVGVVDTEAFF. The CDR3 DNA reads TGTGCCAGCAGCGTAGGAGTAGTCGACACTGAAGCTTTCTTT.

The rearrangement uses TRBV18 and TRBJ2-2; D is uncertain. The CDR3 covers 13 residues. V lost 5 bases to trimming and J lost 3 bases, with 7 bases between them. Germline V gene sequence: CDR1 KGHSH, CDR2 LQKENI. The CDR3 bases are TGTGCCAGCTCAACGGCACACACCGGGGAGCTGTTTTTT. Protein product: CASSTAHTGELFF.

This clone was recorded a few times. At one boundary the junction diverges from the germline segment, which might be a read error. The V and J genes are TRBV7-7 and TRBJ2-3, with a possible D match to TRBD1 (6 bases). Per the germline V gene, CDR1 is SSHAT and CDR2 is FNYEAQ (reference sequence). The length of the CDR3 is 13 residues. CDR3 loop: CASSRQGTDTQYF. CDR3 nucleotide sequence: TGTGCTAGCAGCCGACAGGGCACAGATACGCAGTATTTT.

This sequence joins TRBV7-3 and TRBJ2-5; D perhaps matches TRBD1 (5 bases). V lost 4 bases and J 5 bases, leaving 14 bases between the germline ends. CDR1 is SGHTA and CDR2 is FQGTGA in the germline V gene. The CDR3 covers 14 residues. This chain's CDR3 is CASSSTGTGETQYF. The CDR3 DNA reads TGTGCCAGCAGCTCTACAGGAACCGGGGAGACCCAGTACTTC. Together with reference TRBV7-3 and TRBJ2-5, the CDR3 gives the full variable domain: GAGVSQTPSNKVTEKGKYVELRCDPISGHTALYWYRQSLGQGPEFLIYFQGTGAADDSGLPNDRFFAVRPEGSVSTLKIQRTERGDSAVYLCASSSTGTGETQYFGPGTRLLVL.

This chain uses TRBV4-3 with TRBJ1-4, with D tentatively TRBD1 (6 bases). The germline V gene has CDR1 LGHNA and CDR2 YSLEER. The CDR3 length is 14 residues. Trimming cost V 1 base and J 5 bases, with 8 bases left between them. CDR3 in amino acids: CASSQAGANEKLFF. The CDR3 DNA reads as TGCGCCAGCAGCCAAGCAGGGGCGAATGAAAAACTGTTTTTT.

This clone was found a few times. V and J are TRBV5-8 and TRBJ2-4; D ambiguous. The CDR3 runs to 15 residues. CDR1 and CDR2 (germline): SGHTS, YDEGEE. V lost 1 base and J lost 1, with 9 bases in between. The CDR3 here is CASSLIGWAKNIQYF. The CDR3 DNA follows: TGTGCCAGCAGCTTGATAGGGTGGGCCAAAAACATTCAGTACTTC.

The chain couples TRBV7-3 to TRBJ2-1; D remains unclear. The CDR3 totals 15 residues. V lost 4 bases to trimming and J lost 1 base, with 11 bases between them. In germline, CDR1 is SGHTA, CDR2 FQGTGA. DNA for the CDR3: TGTGCCAGCAGCTACACCGTCGGATCCTACAATGAGCAGTTCTTC. It encodes CASSYTVGSYNEQFF.

The chain has TRBV2 and TRBJ1-3; no clear D. Germline CDR1 and CDR2: SNHLY and FYNNEI. Trimming took 3 bases from V and 0 from J, leaving 9 bases between them. The CDR3 has 15 residues. CDR3 residues: CASSEQQRSGNTIYF. The DNA for the CDR3 is TGTGCCAGCAGTGAGCAACAACGCTCTGGAAACACCATATATTTT.

The V and J genes are TRBV4-3 and TRBJ1-2, with 8 bases lining up with TRBD1. CDR1 LGHNA and CDR2 YSLEER come from the germline V gene. The CDR3 runs to 16 residues. The junction had 11 bases not matched to a gene; V was cut back by 0 bases and J by 8 bases. This CDR3 is CASSQDTSQGADGYTF. The CDR3 DNA reads TGCGCCAGCAGCCAAGATACGAGTCAGGGGGCTGACGGCTACACCTTC.

The CDR3 DNA reads as TGTGCCAGCAGTGAGTCTGGAAGAAACACCGGGGAGCTGTTTTTT. Its translation: CASSESGRNTGELFF. The chain carries TRBV2 and TRBJ2-2; D is uncertain. The germline V and J ends were trimmed by 3 bases and 2 bases, with 10 bases remaining between them. The CDR3 covers 15 residues. Germline CDR1 is SNHLY and CDR2 is FYNNEI.